This TCR beta chain was retrieved from a study of blood T cells in healthy people across ages (dated by TCRdb to the mid-2010s). Context from the whole study: In model experiments, template switching captured roughly one uniquely barcoded TCR beta cDNA molecule for every two T cells. To track age-related changes in TCR beta repertoire diversity, the study relied on deep sequencing normalized with unique cDNA molecular identifiers. Four age groups were formed from the donors: young (average 16 years), middle-aged (approximately 40), aged (roughly 58) and long-lived (more than 75). To avoid experimental bias, donors of different ages were randomly spread across the sequencing lanes. Two additional independent replicas of 1 million unique cDNA reads from the same blood draw were analyzed for two donors (one aged 18 to 30 and one aged 80 or older). What the authors observed across the whole study: A strong correlation was found between observed TCR beta diversity and the percentage of naive T cells measured by flow cytometry. Compared with the aged group, the long-lived group had more naive CD4+ T cells, fewer expanded clones and increased TCR diversity, a pattern suggesting age selection. Since profiling was done on bulk unsorted PBMCs, naive and antigen-experienced compartments could not be conclusively compared. Donor CMV infection status was unknown, potentially confounding age-related changes in expanded clonotypes. Observed TCR beta diversity per million T cells fell roughly linearly with age, and a significant reduction was already apparent by age roughly 40. Estimates of total diversity based on one million sequenced T cells were considered lower bounds and underestimates.

In the germline V gene (reference sequence), CDR1 corresponds to SEHNR and CDR2 to FQNEAQ. V and J lose 5 bases and 5 bases, and a span of 10 bases separates them. The CDR3 totals 13 residues, both ends included. The only DNA kept is the CDR3, 39 bases in frame from the first base. For this clonotype: Its target antigen remains unknown. The CDR3 does not close with the conserved phenylalanine or tryptophan, likely indicating a read error.

Systemically healthy Caucasian individuals from Russia, over 30 in total and aged about 6 to 100 years, were included as donors. Ten milliliters of peripheral blood were collected from each donor into EDTA-treated Vacutainer tubes. Ficoll-Paque density-gradient centrifugation was used to isolate PBMCs, with at least 6.5 million per sample. Total RNA, at least 6 micrograms per sample, was extracted from PBMCs with Trizol reagent. The percentages of naive CD45RAhigh/CD27high T cells were determined by flow cytometry on a PBMC aliquot from every donor. To prepare the library, 5' RACE was applied. A second about 7 to 12 cycle PCR used a sample-barcoded 5' primer and a J-beta primer mix. A template-switch 5' adaptor carrying 12 random nucleotides introduced a unique molecular identifier onto each TCR beta cDNA molecule. Each sample yielded at least 3 million CDR3-containing paired-end reads. First-strand cDNA was synthesized from all RNA with the Mint cDNA synthesis kit, primed by a TRBC-specific oligonucleotide. All cDNA was treated with uracil-DNA glycosylase and then went through a first 18-cycle PCR with the universal primers M1SS and BC2_uni_R. Concerning the study's data processing: Each sample was normalized by randomly selecting 1 million high-quality reads, each carrying a distinct molecular identifier. Reads with shared molecular identifiers were discarded instead of being binned into consensus sequences. CDR3 identification, clonotype clustering and error correction used MiTCR with a Q25 quality threshold and the strictest error-elimination algorithm. A nonparametric unseen species model using Euler transformation provided a lower-bound estimate of total TCR beta diversity. Using fastp at Q25 and MiXCR, TCRdb reprocessed the public reads and kept productive beta chains. Every entry covers one CDR3 protein and lists the most common genes and DNA from its rows. It is TCRdb's table, rather than the study itself, that gives the V and J calls and clone size. This sample comprises 1.5 million to 2 million distinct CDR3 sequences, about two fifths of them detected only once. The ten top clones hold under 30% of the sample.

The rearrangement combines TRBV7-9 with TRBJ1-5; the D gene is possibly TRBD1, with 5 bases matching. This clonotype originated in a human donor in good health. The sample taken for sequencing was blood. CDR3 loop: CASSAGPDQPQHC. The sequenced DNA: TGTGCCAGCAGCGCAGGGCCAGATCAGCCCCAGCATTGT.